This is a list of T cell receptor beta chains from one sample in a study of OX40 agonist ivuxolimab in advanced cancers. The table came from immunoSEQ multiplex PCR; TCRdb's copy has only in-frame clones and leaves some out. The data hold over 10,000 clones, with around 76% observed a single time. The material sequenced was CD4+ or CD8+ T cells sorted from blood, taken in a trial of the OX40 agonist ivuxolimab. The receptors originated from an adult with an advanced solid tumor such as melanoma, head and neck, liver or kidney cancer. Each CDR3 is given with its conserved first and last residue. The D gene is left open where the match is weak. Size is stated for part of the rows, as once, few or many counts, or as a class when the clone is expanded.

d_gene	len	abundance	v_gene	j_gene	CDR3aa	CDR3nt
TRBD2	15	.	TRBV5-6	TRBJ2-1	CASSLTSSGYNEQFF	TGTGCCAGCAGCTTAACGTCTAGCGGATACAATGAGCAGTTCTTC
TRBD1	16	.	TRBV6-5	TRBJ2-3	CASSYVGQGGPDTQYF	TGTGCCAGCAGTTACGTTGGACAGGGTGGTCCAGATACGCAGTATTTT
.	15	.	TRBV7-9	TRBJ2-1	CASSLNRASYNEQFF	TGTGCCAGCAGCTTAAACAGGGCCTCCTACAATGAGCAGTTCTTC
.	15	.	TRBV4-1	TRBJ2-5	CASSQVVGRQETQYF	TGCGCCAGCAGCCAAGTCGTAGGACGCCAAGAGACCCAGTACTTC
.	12	few	TRBV9	TRBJ2-3	CASSTWTDTQYF	TGTGCCAGCAGCACTTGGACAGATACGCAGTATTTT
.	11	.	TRBV5-6	TRBJ1-2	CASSLLYGYTF	TGTGCCAGCAGCTTACTCTATGGCTACACCTTC
TRBD2	16	.	TRBV7-9	TRBJ2-5	CASGGRREAPRETQYF	TGTGCCAGCGGGGGGCGGCGGGAGGCCCCCCGGGAGACCCAGTACTTC
TRBD1	13	.	TRBV27	TRBJ1-1	CASSTGAGTEAFF	TGTGCCAGCAGTACAGGGGCGGGCACTGAAGCTTTCTTT
.	18	.	TRBV6-1	TRBJ1-1	CASSEVLTEVGWDTEAFF	TGTGCCAGCAGTGAAGTATTGACGGAAGTGGGGTGGGACACTGAAGCTTTCTTT
TRBD2	14	.	TRBV4-3	TRBJ2-1	CASSQELAGGPQFF	TGCGCCAGCAGCCAAGAACTAGCGGGAGGGCCCCAGTTCTTC
.	13	.	TRBV27	TRBJ2-7	CASSLGLDYEQYF	TGTGCCAGCAGTTTGGGACTGGATTACGAGCAGTACTTC
TRBD1	15	.	TRBV7-9	TRBJ1-1	CASSLGRTGDTEAFF	TGTGCCAGCAGCTTAGGCCGGACAGGGGACACTGAAGCTTTCTTT
.	11	.	TRBV27	TRBJ2-7	CASSGAYEQYF	TGTGCCAGCAGTGGGGCTTACGAGCAGTACTTC
.	13	.	TRBV7-9	TRBJ2-5	CASSLVVQETQYF	TGTGCCAGCAGCTTAGTAGTACAAGAGACCCAGTACTTC
.	11	.	TRBV6-5	TRBJ2-7	CASSYGGEQYF	TGTGCCAGCAGTTACGGGGGCGAGCAGTACTTC
.	13	.	TRBV18	TRBJ1-6	CASSPPSNSPLHF	TGTGCCAGCTCACCACCGAGCAATTCACCCCTCCACTTT
.	15	.	TRBV6-6	TRBJ2-1	CASSAAVSSYNEQFF	TGTGCCAGCAGTGCAGCGGTTAGCTCCTACAATGAGCAGTTCTTC
.	14	.	TRBV7-5	TRBJ2-1	CVRSFGREGLEQFF	TGTGTCAGAAGCTTCGGACGGGAGGGCCTTGAGCAGTTCTTC
.	13	.	TRBV27	TRBJ2-7	CASSLTGWYEQYF	TGTGCCAGCAGTTTAACAGGGTGGTACGAGCAGTACTTC
.	14	.	TRBV19	TRBJ2-2	CASSPRVFGGELFF	TGTGCCAGTAGTCCCCGGGTTTTTGGGGGGGAGCTGTTTTTT